The rows below give T cell receptor beta chains drawn from one sample of a study of radiation and T cells in renal cell carcinoma. Profiling relied on immunoSEQ multiplex PCR, and the TCRdb table lists in-frame clones only, not all of them. The sample lists over 60,000 clones; around 86% were seen once. Sequencing used blood, obtained from a patient whose treatment included radiotherapy and nephrectomy. The origin of the receptors is a woman aged 45-59 years with renal cell carcinoma. The conserved cysteine and the conserved F or W are not part of the CDR3 here.

>TRBV5-4|TRBJ2-1
ASSSGTNPPDEQF
>TRBV5-5|TRBJ1-2
ASSLTGQGVYGYT
>TRBV7-2|TRBJ2-1
ASSLGGGEQF
>TRBV5-4|TRBJ2-3
ASSLDLAGSSDTQY
>TRBV4-3|TRBJ2-1
ASSQDTAGSYNEQF
>TRBV7-2|TRBJ2-7
ASSFVRASSYEQY
>TRBV28|TRBJ1-5
ASRLLRQPQH
>TRBV10-2|TRBJ1-1
ASRAETALNTEAF
>TRBV28|TRBJ1-1
ASSLSIDTEAF
>TRBV9|TRBJ1-2
ASSVVGGIDGYT
>TRBV28|TRBJ1-1
ASGGNTEAF
>TRBV4-3|TRBJ1-2
ASSQDSTALVSYGYT
>TRBV19|TRBJ1-5
ASSFLDQPQH
>TRBV13|TRBJ2-3
ASSFSVSGATDTQY
>TRBV7-2|TRBJ2-7
ASSSRAVENYEQY
>TRBV10-3|TRBJ2-2
AITPGTGELF
>TRBV4-2|TRBJ2-7
ASSQDGRTTSYEQY
>TRBV5-1|TRBJ2-2
ASSTDNTGELF
>TRBV4-3|TRBJ2-7
ASSRETSGIYEQY
>TRBV9|TRBJ2-7
ASSPGTGLSYEQY
>TRBV29-1|-
SVRLNSYEQY
>TRBV19|TRBJ1-1
AGVTEAF
>TRBV11-3|TRBJ1-1
ASSLQRGTEAF
>TRBV2|TRBJ2-3
ASSDRGGADTQY
>TRBV5-8|TRBJ1-5
ASSQTGVVSQPQH
>TRBV7-2|TRBJ2-1
ASSLADHTYNEQF
>TRBV4-3|TRBJ1-5
ASSQDVGVNQPQH
>TRBV5-1|TRBJ2-2
ASSPGRGTGELF
>TRBV18|TRBJ1-6
ASSPLQGGQTYNSPLH
>TRBV4-1|TRBJ2-7
ASSLSGNTAESYEQY
>TRBV9|TRBJ2-5
ASSVAGLAGAETQY
>TRBV27|TRBJ2-7
ASSLGAGAYEQY
>TRBV29-1|TRBJ2-7
SVEDPGHGRLQY
>TRBV10-1|TRBJ2-3
ASSDVGLAGRPDTQY
>TRBV5-1|TRBJ1-1
ASSLKEVTEAF
>TRBV30|TRBJ2-1
AWSRPWSSYNEQF
>TRBV5-3|TRBJ2-7
ARSFFRDGGEQY
>TRBV5-4|TRBJ1-2
ASSLDQGTLGYT
>TRBV29-1|TRBJ1-1
SVSGQGPTEAF
>TRBV5-1|TRBJ2-7
ASSLGRDSEQY
>TRBV7-9|TRBJ1-3
ADTSGSSGNTIY
>TRBV28|TRBJ2-7
ASSSGVTGYQQY
>TRBV9|TRBJ2-3
ASSPHGTAFTDTQY
>TRBV7-6|TRBJ1-2
ASSPGVASYGYT
>TRBV2|TRBJ2-1
ASSWGEQF
>TRBV7-3|TRBJ2-7
ASSLRARDSEQY
>TRBV7-3|TRBJ2-7
ASSLQAGSSYEQY
>TRBV18|TRBJ1-5
ASSPNPRTANQPQH
>TRBV4-3|TRBJ2-6
ASSQDVLDSGANVLT
>TRBV5-6|TRBJ2-3
ASSPTSTGLGKTDTQY
>TRBV14|TRBJ1-1
ASSQDVEWNTEAF
>TRBV10-3|TRBJ1-1
AITGQNTEAF
>TRBV6-5|TRBJ2-1
ASSRNRQGGEQF
>TRBV7-2|TRBJ1-5
ASSADGNPLPH
>TRBV19|TRBJ2-3
ASTGLAKNTDTQY
>TRBV5-4|TRBJ1-2
ASSPNRGGYT
>TRBV19|TRBJ2-5
ASSGIAGGEETQY
>TRBV6-5|TRBJ2-7
ASSYSQLADEQY